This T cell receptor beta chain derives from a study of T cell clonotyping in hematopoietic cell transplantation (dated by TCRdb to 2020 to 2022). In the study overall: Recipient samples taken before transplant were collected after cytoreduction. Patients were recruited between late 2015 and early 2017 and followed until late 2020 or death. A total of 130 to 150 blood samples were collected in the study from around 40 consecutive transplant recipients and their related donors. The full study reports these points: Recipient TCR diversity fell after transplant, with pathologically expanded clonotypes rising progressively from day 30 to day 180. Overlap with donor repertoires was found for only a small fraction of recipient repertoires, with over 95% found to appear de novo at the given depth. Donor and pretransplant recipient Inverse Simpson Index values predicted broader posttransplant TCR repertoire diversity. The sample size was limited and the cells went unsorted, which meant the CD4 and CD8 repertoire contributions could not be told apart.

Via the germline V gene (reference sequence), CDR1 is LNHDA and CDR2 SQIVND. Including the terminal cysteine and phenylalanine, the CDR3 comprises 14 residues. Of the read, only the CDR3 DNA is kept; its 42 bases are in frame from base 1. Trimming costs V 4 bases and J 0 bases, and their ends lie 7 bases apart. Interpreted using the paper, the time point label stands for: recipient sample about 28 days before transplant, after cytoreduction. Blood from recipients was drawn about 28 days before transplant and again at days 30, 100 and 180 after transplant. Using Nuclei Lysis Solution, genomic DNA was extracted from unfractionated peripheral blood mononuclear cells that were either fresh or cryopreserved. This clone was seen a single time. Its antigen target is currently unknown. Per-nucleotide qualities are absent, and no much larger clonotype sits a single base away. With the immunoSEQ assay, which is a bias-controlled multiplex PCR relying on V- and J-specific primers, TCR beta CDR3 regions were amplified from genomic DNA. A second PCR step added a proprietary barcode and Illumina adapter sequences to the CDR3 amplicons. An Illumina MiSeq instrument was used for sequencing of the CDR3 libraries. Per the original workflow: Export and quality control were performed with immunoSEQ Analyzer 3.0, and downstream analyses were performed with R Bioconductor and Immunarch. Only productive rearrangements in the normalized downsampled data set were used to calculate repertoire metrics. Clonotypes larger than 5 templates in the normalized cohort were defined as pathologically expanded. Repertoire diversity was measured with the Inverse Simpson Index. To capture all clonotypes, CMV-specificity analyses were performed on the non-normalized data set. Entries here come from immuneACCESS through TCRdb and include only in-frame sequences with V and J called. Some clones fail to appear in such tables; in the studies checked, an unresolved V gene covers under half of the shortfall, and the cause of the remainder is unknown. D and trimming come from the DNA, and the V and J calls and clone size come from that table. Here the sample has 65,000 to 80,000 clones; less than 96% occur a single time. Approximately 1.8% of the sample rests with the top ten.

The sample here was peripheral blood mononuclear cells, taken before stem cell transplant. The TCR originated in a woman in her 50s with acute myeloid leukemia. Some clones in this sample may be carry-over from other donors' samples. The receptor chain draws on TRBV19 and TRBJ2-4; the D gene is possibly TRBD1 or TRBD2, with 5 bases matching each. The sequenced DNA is TGTGCCAGTAGTACGGGGACAGCCAAAAACATTCAGTACTTC. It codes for CASSTGTAKNIQYF.